This T cell receptor beta chain was captured in a study of OX40 agonist ivuxolimab in advanced cancers. Study overall: Dose-escalation patients had hepatocellular carcinoma, melanoma, renal cell or head and neck cancer. The study's findings and limits: Fewer expanded clones were found on average in CD4+ than in CD8+ T cells.

The CDR3 is 15 amino acids. V lost 0 bases to trimming and J lost 4 bases, with 10 bases between them. Looked up from germline, CDR1 is SNHLY and CDR2 is FYNNEI. With regard to this clone: Its target is not known.

Produced via immunoSEQ multiplex PCR; TCRdb's table is partial and in-frame only. The sample includes 65,000 to 70,000 clones, over 60% of them seen just once. The source was CD4+ or CD8+ T cells sorted from blood, collected in a trial of the OX40 agonist ivuxolimab. This clonotype originated in an adult with an advanced solid tumor such as melanoma, head and neck, liver or kidney cancer. The chain has TRBV2 and TRBJ1-5; a weak D match, TRBD1 (6 bases). This CDR3 is CASSEADRPNQPQHF. CDR3 nucleotides: TGTGCCAGCAGTGAAGCTGACAGGCCTAATCAGCCCCAGCATTTT.